One and the same sample provided the 23 T cell receptor beta chains below, sequenced in a study of T cells in tuberculosis. Clones were read by immunoSEQ multiplex PCR, and TCRdb kept only the in-frame ones, dropping some. The data show 20,000 to 25,000 clones, with approximately 92% seen just once and 15% to 20% held by the top ten. The sequenced sample was PBMCs. These receptors were obtained from a donor aged 10 to 29 with latent tuberculosis or without tuberculosis infection. Some clones in this sample may be carry-over from other donors' samples.

The chain is built from TRBV5-6 and TRBJ1-4, with D uncertain. CDR1 and CDR2 from the germline V gene are SGHDT and YYEEEE. The CDR3 length is 13 residues. The V gene lost 7 bases and the J gene lost 8 bases, with 15 bases spanning the gap. CDR3 in DNA: TGTGCCAGCGTTTCCCGCCTCGGGGAAAAACTGTTTTTT. The encoded protein is CASVSRLGEKLFF.

This chain uses TRBV5-1 with TRBJ1-3; D is perhaps TRBD1 (6 bases). The CDR3 has 15 residues. Germline V gene sequence: CDR1 SGHRS, CDR2 YFSETQ. The V and J ends lost 3 bases and 3 bases respectively, with 13 bases between them. CDR3 bases: TGCGCCAGCAGCTGGCGGGGGGCTGGTGGAAACACCATATATTTT. Its protein product is CASSWRGAGGNTIYF.

The rearrangement uses TRBV19 and TRBJ1-3; D may be TRBD1 (6 bases). CDR1 is LNHDA and CDR2 is SQIVND in the germline V gene (reference sequence). Trimming took 6 bases from V and 0 from J, leaving 9 bases between them. The CDR3 has 14 residues. CDR3 region: CASSPGASGNTIYF. CDR3 in DNA: TGTGCCAGTAGCCCAGGGGCCTCTGGAAACACCATATATTTT.

This chain joins TRBV6-5 and TRBJ1-2; tentatively, D is TRBD1 (6 bases). V lost 5 bases to trimming and J lost 6 bases, with 16 bases between them. This CDR3 is built from 14 residues. In germline, CDR1 is MNHEY, CDR2 SVGAGI. CDR3 amino acids: CASSVGTRGNGYTF. The CDR3 DNA reads as TGTGCCAGCAGTGTCGGGACACGGGGAAATGGCTACACCTTC.

The CDR3: CASSLQIITEAFF. CDR3 DNA sequence: TGTGCCAGCAGCTTACAGATCATAACTGAAGCTTTCTTT. The V and J genes are TRBV7-9 and TRBJ1-1; D not certain. Germline V gene data show CDR1 as SEHNR and CDR2 as FQNEAQ (reference sequence). CDR3 length equals 13 residues. The V and J ends lost 2 bases and 5 bases respectively, with 9 bases between them.

This chain joins TRBV27 and TRBJ2-7; a possible D gene is TRBD1 (6 bases). Germline values: CDR1 MNHEY, CDR2 SMNVEV (reference sequence). CDR3 length: 14 amino acids. V was cut by 4 bases and J by 0 bases, with 10 bases left in between. The CDR3 spells CASSSTGSSYEQYF. DNA for the CDR3: TGTGCCAGCAGTTCGACAGGCAGCTCCTACGAGCAGTACTTC.

In its sample, this clone was seen once. The genes are TRBV18 and TRBJ1-1; D is ambiguous. The CDR3 covers 14 residues. Germline V lookup: CDR1 KGHSH, CDR2 LQKENI. Between the trimmed V and J ends, which lost 1 base and 4 bases, there was a span of 10 bases. CDR3 DNA sequence: TGTGCCAGCTCACCACGGGAGGGATCCACTGAAGCTTTCTTT. This gives the protein CASSPREGSTEAFF.

The chain has TRBV5-6 and TRBJ2-7; D perhaps matches TRBD1 (6 bases). This CDR3 has 16 amino acids. The V and J ends lost 1 base and 4 bases respectively, with 18 bases between them. CDR1 is SGHDT, CDR2 YYEEEE, per germline. CDR3 amino acids: CASSLSTKDSAYEQYF. The CDR3 DNA follows: TGTGCCAGCAGCTTGTCCACCAAGGACAGCGCGTACGAGCAGTACTTC.

In the case of this clone: The same CDR3 arises from other DNA sequences in this sample as well. The chain links TRBV2 to TRBJ1-1; D gene unclear. Germline CDR1 SNHLY, CDR2 FYNNEI. The length of the CDR3 is 13 residues. Trimming pared 7 bases from V and 8 bases from J, leaving 17 bases between. CDR3 nucleotide sequence: TGTGCCAGCAAAGATTTCCGGGTAGCCGAAGCTTTCTTT. It encodes CASKDFRVAEAFF.

The chain carries TRBV5-1 and TRBJ1-1; D ambiguous. Per germline, CDR1 SGHRS and CDR2 YFSETQ. The length of the CDR3 is 12 residues. The V end was cut by 6 bases, the J end by 6 bases, with 12 bases between. CDR3 in amino acids: CASTGERPEAFF. For the CDR3, the DNA is TGCGCCAGCACGGGAGAGCGTCCTGAAGCTTTCTTT.

As DNA, the CDR3 is TGCGCCAGCAGCCACGGACTAGCGGGAGTGGGAGATACGCAGTATTTT. Residues: CASSHGLAGVGDTQYF. This rearrangement joins TRBV4-1 to TRBJ2-3; TRBD2 matches at 13 bases. With 3 bases clipped from V and 5 bases from J, the junction kept 5 bases outside the gene matches. Germline CDR1 reads MGHRA; CDR2 reads YSYEKL. The CDR3 has 16 residues.

The CDR3 region has the DNA TGTGCCAGCAGCCAAGCCGGGGGCTATGGCTACACCTTC. This sequence encodes CASSQAGGYGYTF. J is TRBJ1-2 and V is TRBV14; possibly TRBD1 for D (5 bases). The V gene's germline CDR1 is SGHDN and CDR2 FVKESK. V was pared by 1 base and J by 4 bases, with 7 bases between. This CDR3 is 13 amino acids long.

This chain uses TRBV10-3 with TRBJ2-3; 10 nucleotides match TRBD2. Germline V gives CDR1 ENHRY, CDR2 SYGVKD. V shed 11 bases, J shed 5 bases, and the junction held 7 bases outside the gene matches. The length of the CDR3 is 13 residues. In DNA form, the CDR3 reads TGTGCCTTAAGGGCTAGCGGGGGAGATACGCAGTATTTT. Amino acid sequence: CALRASGGDTQYF.

The CDR3 DNA follows: TGTGCCAGCAGCCCGACCTCGTTGGGACAGGGGTACCCCTTGAGGGGAAACACCATATATTTT. It is translated as CASSPTSLGQGYPLRGNTIYF. The chain employs TRBV9 and TRBJ1-3; TRBD1 aligns across 10 bases. The CDR3 sequence is 21 residues long. Germline V gene data show CDR1 as SGDLS and CDR2 as YYNGEE. Germline trimming cut 4 bases from V and 4 bases from J; bases unmatched to any gene: 23.

This sequence joins TRBV4-3 and TRBJ2-1; D may be TRBD2 (5 bases). The V and J ends lost 8 bases and 8 bases respectively, with 10 bases between them. This CDR3 contains 11 residues. Germline CDR1 and CDR2: LGHNA and YSLEER. In nucleotides, the CDR3 is TGCGCCAGCGGCAACGGGGATGAGCAGTTCTTC. Encoded protein: CASGNGDEQFF.

This clone appeared a single time. CDR3 nucleotide sequence: TGTGCCAGAAGCGGAGCAGATGGCTACACCTTC. Protein product: CARSGADGYTF. The chain is built from TRBV5-3 and TRBJ1-2, with D hard to call. TRBV5-3 is sorted into the ORF group, with uncertain function. The V gene lost 4 bases and the J gene lost 6 bases, with 7 bases spanning the gap. This CDR3 region has 11 residues.

V usage is TRBV7-9 and J usage is TRBJ2-5, with TRBD2 as a possible D gene (6 bases). The CDR3 spans 17 residues. V gave up 5 bases and J gave up 3 bases, with 22 bases separating them. Looked up from germline, CDR1 is SEHNR and CDR2 is FQNEAQ (reference sequence). This chain's CDR3 is CASSPYRGGKVEETQYF. In DNA, the CDR3 is TGTGCCAGCAGCCCCTATCGGGGAGGAAAGGTTGAAGAGACCCAGTACTTC.

This clone was observed a single time. The chain is built from TRBV27 and TRBJ1-1, with TRBD1 matching 9 bases. The CDR3 consists of 18 residues. From germline, CDR1 is MNHEY and CDR2 SMNVEV (reference sequence). With 4 bases clipped from V and 1 base from J, the junction kept 13 bases outside the gene matches. The CDR3 bases are TGTGCCAGCAGTTCACTCGGGACAGGGTGGAATGCGAACACTGAAGCTTTCTTT. Its protein product is CASSSLGTGWNANTEAFF.

This clone appeared a single time. The chain employs TRBV5-1 and TRBJ2-5; 9 nucleotides line up with TRBD1. The J call is uncertain, as TRBJ2-7 better fits the DNA end. The germline V gene encodes CDR1 SGHRS and CDR2 YFSETQ. The CDR3 is made up of 18 amino acids. This chain's CDR3 is CASSLPGTGTAWSYEQYF. CDR3 bases: TGCGCCAGCAGCTTGCCCGGGACAGGGACAGCTTGGTCCTACGAGCAGTACTTC.

DNA of the CDR3: TGTGCCAGCAGCGTCGGCCTCTACGCCAAACTAGCGGGAGGAAGGGCCAAAAACATTCAGTACTTC. It is translated as CASSVGLYAKLAGGRAKNIQYF. J is TRBJ2-4 and V is TRBV9; TRBD2 matches 12 bases. Germline assignment: CDR1 SGDLS and CDR2 YYNGEE. CDR3 length equals 22 residues. Trimming removed 2 bases from V and 1 base from J; junction bases left unmatched: 19.

This rearrangement joins TRBV10-3 to TRBJ2-7; 8 bases fit TRBD2. CDR3 length: 12 residues. Germline trimming cut 8 bases from V and 4 bases from J; bases unmatched to any gene: 4. CDR1 ENHRY and CDR2 SYGVKD come from the germline V gene. The CDR3 bases are TGTGCCATCCGGGGGGGCGAGTACGAGCAGTACTTC. This codes for CAIRGGEYEQYF.

This clone was counted once. V gene TRBV6-4 combines with J gene TRBJ1-2; D unclear. CDR3 length: 19 amino acids. V dropped 2 bases and J dropped 8 bases, with 30 bases sitting between them. Germline V CDR1 and CDR2: MRHNA, SNTAGT. The CDR3 DNA sequence: TGTGCCAGCAGTGACAAATCCCCGCCCTGTCATAGGAGCGGCTGGGGCTACACCTTC. Amino acids: CASSDKSPPCHRSGWGYTF.

The J gene is TRBJ1-3, the V gene TRBV7-8; D is perhaps TRBD1 (5 bases). The germline V gene encodes CDR1 SGHVS and CDR2 FQNEAQ. Between the trimmed V and J ends, which lost 0 bases and 0 bases, there was a span of 15 bases. The CDR3 runs to 18 residues. CDR3 nucleotide sequence: TGTGCCAGCAGCTTAGCCATGGGGGGGGTGAGCTCTGGAAACACCATATATTTT. Translated, it gives CASSLAMGGVSSGNTIYF.